This record concerns one TCR beta chain sequence. Its antigen remains unidentified. These data are taken from a study of monozygotic twins with inflammatory bowel disease. Each TCR library used 3500 ng of total RNA. Each UMI, carrying a 6-nucleotide sample barcode, came from template switching. TCRdb reprocessed the 5' RACE reads and reports one entry per CDR3 protein, with no DNA. The table gives 300,000 to 350,000 distinct CDR3 sequences; the top ten clones make up 2% to 2.5% of it. Broader study findings: Perhaps reflecting limited power, concordant and discordant twins did not differ in repertoire similarity.

The receptor was derived from a human donor with ulcerative colitis or Crohn's disease, or a healthy co-twin of an affected twin (not recorded which). The specimen was blood.

The CDR3 loop is CASGHSGTGLDEQYF. This chain joins TRBV5-1 and TRBJ2-7; TCRdb indicates TRBD1, and absent DNA this call remains unverified. This CDR3 is 15 amino acids long. Germline V gene sequence: CDR1 SGHRS, CDR2 YFSETQ.